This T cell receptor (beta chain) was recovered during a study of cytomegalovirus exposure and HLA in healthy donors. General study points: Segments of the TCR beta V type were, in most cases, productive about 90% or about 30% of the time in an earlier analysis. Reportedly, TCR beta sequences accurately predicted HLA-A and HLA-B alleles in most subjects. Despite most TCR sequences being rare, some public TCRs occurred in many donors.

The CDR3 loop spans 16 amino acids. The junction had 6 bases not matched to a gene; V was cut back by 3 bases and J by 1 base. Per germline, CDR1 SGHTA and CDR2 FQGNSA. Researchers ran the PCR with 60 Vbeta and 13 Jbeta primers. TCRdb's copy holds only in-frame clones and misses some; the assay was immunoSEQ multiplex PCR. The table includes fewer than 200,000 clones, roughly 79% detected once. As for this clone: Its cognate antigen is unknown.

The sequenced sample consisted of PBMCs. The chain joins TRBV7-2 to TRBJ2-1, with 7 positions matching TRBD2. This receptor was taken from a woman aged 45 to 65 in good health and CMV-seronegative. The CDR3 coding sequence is TGTGCCAGCAGCTTTTCCCGGACTAGATCCTACAATGAGCAGTTCTTC. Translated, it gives CASSFSRTRSYNEQFF. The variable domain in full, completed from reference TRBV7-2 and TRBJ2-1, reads GAGVSQSPSNKVTEKGKDVELRCDPISGHTALYWYRQSLGQGLEFLIYFQGNSAPDKSGLPSDRFSAERTGGSVSTLTIQRTQQEDSAVYLCASSFSRTRSYNEQFFGPGTRLTVL.